The clone carrying this T cell receptor (beta chain) has a count of ten or more. Its specificity is unknown. This CDR3 has 14 residues. V was trimmed by 5 bases and J by 2 bases, leaving 12 bases between them. Germline V CDR1 and CDR2: SEHNR, FQNEAQ (reference sequence). Quantitative 5'-RACE with molecular barcodes was used to make the TCR beta libraries. TCRdb fed the 5' RACE reads into MiXCR, producing one record per CDR3 protein. The data hold approximately 90,000 distinct CDR3 sequences, with 8% to 10% observed a single time. These data come from a study of CD8 T cells in ankylosing spondylitis. Study results and caveats: Some of the motif variants had earlier been found in reactive arthritis patients' fluid and blood. Within peripheral blood, clones linked to disease were CD8+ and relatively rare. Clones tied to disease were said to be significantly enriched in matched ankylosing spondylitis synovial fluid.

V is TRBV7-9 and J is TRBJ1-1; D may be TRBD1 (5 bases). This sequence was found in a male donor with ankylosing spondylitis or in good health (not recorded which). The specimen was blood, either unsorted or a sorted T cell fraction (not recorded which). Here the CDR3 DNA reads TGTGCCAGCAGCGCGACCAGGGATAACACTGAAGCTTTCTTT. Translation: CASSATRDNTEAFF.